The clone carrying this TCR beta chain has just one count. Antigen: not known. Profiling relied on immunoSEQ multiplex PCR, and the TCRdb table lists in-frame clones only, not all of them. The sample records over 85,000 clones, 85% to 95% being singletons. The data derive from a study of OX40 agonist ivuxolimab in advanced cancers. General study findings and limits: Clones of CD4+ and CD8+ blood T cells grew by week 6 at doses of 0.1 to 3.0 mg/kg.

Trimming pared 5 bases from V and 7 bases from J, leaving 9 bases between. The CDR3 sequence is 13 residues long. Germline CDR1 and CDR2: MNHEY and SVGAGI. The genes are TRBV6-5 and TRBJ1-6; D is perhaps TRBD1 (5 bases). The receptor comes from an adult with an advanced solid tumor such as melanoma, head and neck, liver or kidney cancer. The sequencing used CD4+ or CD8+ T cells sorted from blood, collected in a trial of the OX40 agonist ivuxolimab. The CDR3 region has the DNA TGTGCCAGCAGTCCCGGGGGGAATTCACCCCTCCACTTT. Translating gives CASSPGGNSPLHF.